This T cell receptor beta chain was identified in a study of cytomegalovirus exposure and HLA in healthy donors. Study at large: In terms of ancestry, the Caucasian-associated cluster contained 75% to 85% of the roughly 400 genotyped donors. Regarding the study as a whole: Later analysis demonstrated an association between a missense DCLRE1C variant and TCR beta V- and J-gene trimming. No immune exposure information besides CMV serostatus was available. Accounts indicate the classifier identified cytomegalovirus status with strong specificity and sensitivity.

Remarks on this clone: The target antigen is unknown.

It was with 60 Vbeta and 13 Jbeta primers that the PCR ran. Produced via immunoSEQ multiplex PCR; TCRdb's table is partial and in-frame only. The sample holds more than 100,000 clones, nearly 80% seen once. Sequenced material: PBMCs. The origin of this receptor is a male donor in good health and CMV-seronegative.

This chain's CDR3 is CASSGPAGSYEQYF. CDR3 coding DNA: TGCGCCAGCAGCGGCCCAGCAGGGTCCTACGAGCAGTACTTC. V is TRBV5-1 and J is TRBJ2-7; tentative D call: TRBD1 (5 bases). The germline gives CDR1 SGHRS, CDR2 YFSETQ. The CDR3 is 14 amino acids. Between the trimmed V and J ends, which lost 4 bases and 1 base, there was a span of 12 bases.